This is a list of T cell receptor beta chains from one sample in a study of T-cell reconstitution after alpha-beta-depleted transplantation in children. MiXCR was run by TCRdb on the PCR reads, yielding one entry per CDR3 protein. The sample carries under 750,000 distinct CDR3 sequences, approximately 22% recorded once. Sequences were derived from PBMCs, mostly from graft donor cells, sampled 360 days after TCRalphabeta/CD19-depleted stem cell transplant. These receptors came from a boy under two years old who had a stem cell transplant for acute myeloid leukemia, so the T cells may come from the graft donor. Each CDR3 is given with its conserved first and last residue. A D gene is named only where the DNA matches it firmly. Where a row states a size, it is once, few, many or the class of an expanded clone; other rows omit it.

j_gene: TRBJ2-3; d_gene: TRBD1; v_gene: TRBV3-1; abundance: NA; CDR3nt: TGTGCCAGCAGCCAGCGCCAGGGGGAAGATACGCAGTATTTT; CDR3aa: CASSQRQGEDTQYF
j_gene: TRBJ2-3; d_gene: NA; v_gene: TRBV12-3/TRBV12-4; abundance: NA; CDR3nt: TGTGCCAGCAGTACACAGGGGAGGGTCTTCACAGATACGCAGTATTTT; CDR3aa: CASSTQGRVFTDTQYF
j_gene: TRBJ2-7; d_gene: TRBD1; v_gene: TRBV10-2; abundance: few; CDR3nt: TGCGCCAGCAGTGAGACCGGGACAGTTAAGGACGAGCAGTACTTC; CDR3aa: CASSETGTVKDEQYF
j_gene: TRBJ1-2; d_gene: TRBD1; v_gene: TRBV5-6; abundance: many; CDR3nt: TGTGCCAGCAGCCTTCGACAGGGTCTCTATGGCTACACCTTC; CDR3aa: CASSLRQGLYGYTF
j_gene: TRBJ2-2; d_gene: NA; v_gene: TRBV5-5; abundance: many; CDR3nt: TGTGCCAGCAGCTTGTATGCTGGGACAAGGAACACCGGGGAGCTGTTTTTT; CDR3aa: CASSLYAGTRNTGELFF
j_gene: TRBJ2-2; d_gene: TRBD2; v_gene: TRBV20-1; abundance: many; CDR3nt: TGCAGTGCTCCGTTGGCGGCGGGGGGGCATGGCGGGGAGCTGTTTTTT; CDR3aa: CSAPLAAGGHGGELFF
j_gene: TRBJ2-3; d_gene: TRBD2; v_gene: TRBV15; abundance: many; CDR3nt: TGTGCCACCAGGCCGACTAGCGGGGGCCCCCCAGATACGCAGTATTTT; CDR3aa: CATRPTSGGPPDTQYF
j_gene: TRBJ2-6; d_gene: NA; v_gene: TRBV4-2; abundance: NA; CDR3nt: TGTGCCAGCAGCCAAGGTATCTCTGGGGCCAACGTCCTGACTTTC; CDR3aa: CASSQGISGANVLTF
j_gene: TRBJ2-3; d_gene: NA; v_gene: TRBV7-8; abundance: NA; CDR3nt: TGTGCCAGCAGCTTAGAAGTGCCGATTAGCACAGATACGCAGTATTTT; CDR3aa: CASSLEVPISTDTQYF
j_gene: TRBJ2-1; d_gene: TRBD2; v_gene: TRBV12-3/TRBV12-4; abundance: few; CDR3nt: TGTGCCAGCAGTAAGCGGGGGGGGAACTACAATGAGCAGTTCTTC; CDR3aa: CASSKRGGNYNEQFF
j_gene: TRBJ2-7; d_gene: NA; v_gene: TRBV7-2; abundance: few; CDR3nt: TGTGCCAGCAGCTTCGGAGGAAGAACCTACGAGCAGTACTTC; CDR3aa: CASSFGGRTYEQYF
j_gene: TRBJ2-7; d_gene: TRBD1; v_gene: TRBV12-3/TRBV12-4; abundance: many; CDR3nt: TGTGCCAGCAGCCCCGGGACAGGCGCCACCTACGAGCAGTACTTC; CDR3aa: CASSPGTGATYEQYF
j_gene: TRBJ1-2; d_gene: NA; v_gene: TRBV15; abundance: NA; CDR3nt: TGTGCCACCAGCAGAGAGTGGGTTGACTATGGCTACACCTTC; CDR3aa: CATSREWVDYGYTF
j_gene: TRBJ1-5; d_gene: TRBD1; v_gene: TRBV20-1; abundance: few; CDR3nt: TGCAGTGCTCCGGACAGGAGGGATAGCAATCAGCCCCAGCATTTT; CDR3aa: CSAPDRRDSNQPQHF
j_gene: TRBJ2-5; d_gene: NA; v_gene: TRBV20-1; abundance: NA; CDR3nt: TGCAGTGCTAGAAAGGGTCTCGGTGAGACCCAGTACTTC; CDR3aa: CSARKGLGETQYF
j_gene: TRBJ2-7; d_gene: NA; v_gene: TRBV5-5; abundance: few; CDR3nt: TGTGCCAGCAGCGAAGGATACTACGAGCAGTACTTC; CDR3aa: CASSEGYYEQYF
j_gene: TRBJ1-4; d_gene: NA; v_gene: TRBV28; abundance: NA; CDR3nt: TGTGCCAGCACCCGTCCAGACAGAGAAAAACTGTTTTTT; CDR3aa: CASTRPDREKLFF
j_gene: TRBJ1-4; d_gene: NA; v_gene: TRBV5-1; abundance: NA; CDR3nt: TGCGCCAGCCAGTTTTCCGGTGTGGGGAATGAAAAACTGTTTTTT; CDR3aa: CASQFSGVGNEKLFF
j_gene: TRBJ2-7; d_gene: TRBD2; v_gene: TRBV4-2; abundance: NA; CDR3nt: TGTGCCAGCAGCCGAGATCGTAGCGGGGGATCCTACGAGCAGTACTTC; CDR3aa: CASSRDRSGGSYEQYF
j_gene: TRBJ2-3; d_gene: TRBD2; v_gene: TRBV20-1; abundance: many; CDR3nt: TGCAGTGCTGCGGGGGGGCTAGGTTCAATCACAGATACGCAGTATTTT; CDR3aa: CSAAGGLGSITDTQYF
j_gene: TRBJ2-1; d_gene: NA; v_gene: TRBV12-3/TRBV12-4; abundance: few; CDR3nt: TGTGCCAGCAGTTTAAGCTCTCCGCGAGATGAGCAGTTCTTC; CDR3aa: CASSLSSPRDEQFF
j_gene: TRBJ1-1; d_gene: NA; v_gene: TRBV20-1; abundance: NA; CDR3nt: TGCAGTGCTAGAGTTGACAGGACGATGGCTTTCTTT; CDR3aa: CSARVDRTMAFF
j_gene: TRBJ1-5; d_gene: NA; v_gene: TRBV4-3; abundance: NA; CDR3nt: TGCGCCAGCAGCCAAGATAGGGACAATCAGCCCCAGCATTTT; CDR3aa: CASSQDRDNQPQHF
j_gene: TRBJ2-1; d_gene: NA; v_gene: TRBV7-3; abundance: once; CDR3nt: TGTGCCAGCAGCTTCTTTCCAGGGGACAATGAGCAGTTCTTC; CDR3aa: CASSFFPGDNEQFF
j_gene: TRBJ2-3; d_gene: NA; v_gene: TRBV4-1; abundance: few; CDR3nt: TGCGCCAGCAGCCAAGGACGTCCAGGTAGTGTCTGGGATACGCAGTATTTT; CDR3aa: CASSQGRPGSVWDTQYF
j_gene: TRBJ1-1; d_gene: NA; v_gene: TRBV12-3/TRBV12-4; abundance: few; CDR3nt: TGTGCCAGCAGTTTATGGCCGCCTGGGGGATCTGAAGCTTTCTTT; CDR3aa: CASSLWPPGGSEAFF
j_gene: TRBJ1-4; d_gene: NA; v_gene: TRBV19; abundance: NA; CDR3nt: TGTGCCAGTAGTCTAACGGGAAAGAGTGAAAAACTGTTTTTT; CDR3aa: CASSLTGKSEKLFF
j_gene: TRBJ2-1; d_gene: NA; v_gene: TRBV29-1; abundance: many; CDR3nt: TGCAGCGTTGCCGAGTCCCGGGGAAACAATGAGCAGTTCTTC; CDR3aa: CSVAESRGNNEQFF
j_gene: TRBJ2-5; d_gene: TRBD1; v_gene: TRBV3-1; abundance: many; CDR3nt: TGTGCCAGTCGCGAGGACAGGGTATCTGAGACCCAGTACTTC; CDR3aa: CASREDRVSETQYF
j_gene: TRBJ1-4; d_gene: NA; v_gene: TRBV20-1; abundance: few; CDR3nt: TGCAGTGCTAGAGATCCTGGCAGTAATGAAAAACTGTTTTTT; CDR3aa: CSARDPGSNEKLFF
j_gene: TRBJ2-1; d_gene: TRBD2; v_gene: TRBV12-3/TRBV12-4; abundance: few; CDR3nt: TGTGCCAGCCTTAGACTAGCGGGCGGCGGGGAGCAGTTCTTC; CDR3aa: CASLRLAGGGEQFF
j_gene: TRBJ1-2; d_gene: TRBD1; v_gene: TRBV6-5; abundance: NA; CDR3nt: TGTGCCAGCAGCTCGGACAGGGTGGGTGGCTACACCTTC; CDR3aa: CASSSDRVGGYTF
j_gene: TRBJ2-5; d_gene: TRBD2; v_gene: TRBV12-3/TRBV12-4; abundance: many; CDR3nt: TGTGCCAGCAGTTTCGGGGGGACGCAGTACTTC; CDR3aa: CASSFGGTQYF
j_gene: TRBJ2-7; d_gene: NA; v_gene: TRBV12-3/TRBV12-4; abundance: many; CDR3nt: TGTGCCAGCAGCTTAGCTGGAGGGCCCTACGAGCAGTACTTC; CDR3aa: CASSLAGGPYEQYF
j_gene: TRBJ2-5; d_gene: NA; v_gene: TRBV7-2; abundance: NA; CDR3nt: TGTGCCAGCAGCTTATCGCTCCGAGGGGAGACCCAGTACTTC; CDR3aa: CASSLSLRGETQYF
j_gene: TRBJ1-1; d_gene: NA; v_gene: TRBV5-1; abundance: NA; CDR3nt: TGCGCCAGCAGCCTACCAGGGGCTCACACTGAAGCTTTCTTT; CDR3aa: CASSLPGAHTEAFF
j_gene: TRBJ1-6; d_gene: NA; v_gene: TRBV20-1; abundance: many; CDR3nt: TGCAGTGCCCCTCCAGGGACCTATAATTCACCCCTCCACTTT; CDR3aa: CSAPPGTYNSPLHF
j_gene: TRBJ2-7; d_gene: NA; v_gene: TRBV5-1; abundance: NA; CDR3nt: TGCGCCAGCAGCTTGATCACGACCGATTCGGGCGAGCAGTACTTC; CDR3aa: CASSLITTDSGEQYF
j_gene: TRBJ1-5; d_gene: NA; v_gene: TRBV25-1; abundance: few; CDR3nt: TGTGCCAGCAGTGAACGGGGGACGGATAGCAATCAGCCCCAGCATTTT; CDR3aa: CASSERGTDSNQPQHF
j_gene: TRBJ2-5; d_gene: NA; v_gene: TRBV12-3/TRBV12-4; abundance: few; CDR3nt: TGTGCCAGCAGTTTAGGCACGGGAGTTCGGGAGACCCAGTACTTC; CDR3aa: CASSLGTGVRETQYF